The rows below give T cell receptor beta chains drawn from one sample of a study of blood T cells in healthy people across ages. TCRdb passed the 5' RACE reads through MiXCR, listing each CDR3 protein once. In the table there are about 1,400,000 distinct CDR3 sequences, approximately 63% of which are singletons. Material: blood. Source of these receptors: a young man in good health. Both conserved end residues are part of each CDR3. A D gene is named only where the DNA matches it firmly. Not all rows give a size; the values are once, few, many and, for expanded clones, a class.

D,J,size,V,DNA,CDR3
NA,TRBJ1-5,NA,TRBV30,TGTGCCTGGAGCAGAGGAGGTTTAGACAATCAGCCCCAGCATTTT,CAWSRGGLDNQPQHF
NA,TRBJ1-2,NA,TRBV25-1,TGTGCCAGCAGCCTAGCGGTGGATCACTATGGCTACACCTTC,CASSLAVDHYGYTF
NA,TRBJ2-5,few,TRBV6-5,TGTGCCAGCAGTAAAGGCGATGAGCAGTACTTC,CASSKGDEQYF
TRBD1,TRBJ1-1,NA,TRBV9,TGTGCCAGCAGCTTAACGACAGGGATGAGCACTGAAGCTTTCTTT,CASSLTTGMSTEAFF
TRBD2,TRBJ2-1,few,TRBV4-3,TGCGCCAGCAGCCCAAGCCTCCTAGCGGGGGTCCCCGAGCAGTTCTTC,CASSPSLLAGVPEQFF
NA,TRBJ2-7,NA,TRBV20-1,TGCAGTGCTAGAGCCGGGACATCAGGCGAGCAGTACTTC,CSARAGTSGEQYF
TRBD2,TRBJ2-5,NA,TRBV6-5,TGTGCCAGCAGCCGTACCCTAGCGGGAGGGTGGGAGACCCAGTACTTC,CASSRTLAGGWETQYF
NA,TRBJ2-1,NA,TRBV3-1,TGTGCCAGCAGCCAAGTCTACAACTCCTACAATGAGCAGTTCTTC,CASSQVYNSYNEQFF
TRBD2,TRBJ2-1,NA,TRBV12-5,TGTGCTAGTGGTTTGGGAACTAGCGGGTCTATGAATGAGCAGTTCTTC,CASGLGTSGSMNEQFF
TRBD1,TRBJ2-5,NA,TRBV5-6,TGTGCCAGCAGCTTGCCACATACAGGGGGAGAGACCCAGTACTTC,CASSLPHTGGETQYF
NA,TRBJ2-3,NA,TRBV5-1,TGCGTCAGCAGCCGACTAGGTACAGATACGCAGTATTTT,CVSSRLGTDTQYF
TRBD2,TRBJ2-7,NA,TRBV5-1,TGCGCCAGCAGCCTGGGGACTAGCGAATATAGCGAGCAGTACTTC,CASSLGTSEYSEQYF
TRBD1,TRBJ1-6,NA,TRBV6-6,TGTGCCAGCAGGAGGACAGGGGGGGAAATATTGTTTTCACCCCTCCACTTT,CASRRTGGEILFSPLHF
NA,TRBJ2-7,NA,TRBV7-2,TGTGCCAGCAACAAAACAGCGGCGGGAAAGAGCGAGCAGTACTTC,CASNKTAAGKSEQYF
NA,TRBJ2-3,NA,TRBV18,TGTGCCAGCTCACCAAGAAAAGCGGGTAACACAGATACGCAGTATTTT,CASSPRKAGNTDTQYF
NA,TRBJ2-7,few,TRBV4-2,TGTGCCAGCAGCCAAGAAGCCAGACTCGCGTACGAGCAGTACTTC,CASSQEARLAYEQYF